This T cell receptor beta chain was recorded in a study of tissue T cells after allogeneic stem cell transplantation. As concerns this clone: Its target is not known. Gene names follow the mouse nomenclature. The read stops 1 residue short of the end of the CDR3; the missing end is completed from the germline J gene.

Findings and limits, study-wide: Few T cell clones were shared across patients, but motif clusters showed tissue-specific shared signatures. This small cohort was clinically heterogeneous, and sampling depth was a limitation.

This CDR3 is built from 14 residues. Germline trimming cut 3 bases from V and 0 bases from J; bases unmatched to any gene: 2. Germline values: CDR1 FNHDT, CDR2 SITEND (reference sequence). This sample's time point: mouse harvest day 14 after allogeneic transplant. The graft held 10^6 splenic CD5+ T cells and 10^7 T-cell-depleted bone marrow cells. B6 (H2b) cells into BALB/c (H2d) mice; tissues taken at day 7 or 14. Sequencing of TCRbeta CDR3 at survey depth gave sequences and template counts. Libraries were prepared by immunoSEQ multiplex PCR; TCRdb keeps only in-frame clonotypes and omits some of them. This sample yields some 8,000 clones, of which around 35% are seen a single time; about 3.1% belongs to the top ten.

The J gene is TRBJ1-1, the V gene TRBV19, with 7 bases lining up with TRBD1. The sample was skin. This sequence originates from a female BALB/c mouse given C57BL/6 T cells with graft-versus-host disease after an allogeneic hematopoietic cell transplant. CDR3 DNA (partial): TGTGCCAGCAGTACCGGGACAGCAAACACAGAAGTCTTC. This sequence encodes CASSTGTANTEVF. The full CDR3 sequence reads CASSTGTANTEVFF. Full variable domain (rest looked up from reference TRBV19 and TRBJ1-1): GGIITQTPKFLIGQEGQKLTLKCQQNFNHDTMYWYRQDSGKGLRLIYYSITENDLQKGDLSEGYDASREKKSSFSLTVTSAQKNEMAVFLCASSTGTANTEVFFGKGTRLTVV.